The next 32 T cell receptor beta chains were all read from a single sample in a study of shared clonotypes between healthy human individuals (dated by TCRdb to 2018 to 2021). The protocol used for the library was the immunoSEQ multiplex PCR assay. TCRdb limited this immuneACCESS table to in-frame rearrangements with V and J called. A share of clones is missing; checked studies link under half to unresolved V genes, and the rest is unexplained. The sample table lists about 2.4 million clones, approximately 92% of them with a count of one. Jointly, the top ten make up around 0.14% of the sample. The sequencing sample was made of naive CD4+ T cells sorted from blood. The cell subset or site tag for this specimen amounts to: CD45RA+ positively selected. Source of these receptors: a man younger than 35 in good health.

On this clone itself: In the same sample, other DNA sequences code for this CDR3. This chain connects TRBV19 to TRBJ2-2, with a possible D match to TRBD1 (6 bases). The germline V and J ends were trimmed by 3 bases and 3 bases, with 11 bases remaining between them. The CDR3 is 15 amino acids. Germline V lookup: CDR1 LNHDA, CDR2 SQIVND (reference sequence). Here the CDR3 reads CASSIGGLDTGELFF. CDR3 sequence (DNA): TGTGCCAGTAGTATTGGGGGCCTGGACACCGGGGAGCTGTTTTTT.

The rearrangement joins TRBV6-5 to TRBJ2-2; 9 positions agree with TRBD2. The CDR3 runs 16 residues. Trimming cost V 0 bases and J 6 bases; bases outside gene matches: 5. Germline V gene lookup returns CDR1 MNHEY and CDR2 SVGAGI. The CDR3 sequence: CASSYSRTSGPGELFF. Here the CDR3 DNA reads TGTGCCAGCAGTTACTCGCGCACTAGCGGGCCCGGGGAGCTGTTTTTT.

Notes on this clone: The sample holds other DNA sequences that translate to the same CDR3. The chain carries TRBV7-9 and TRBJ2-5; 11 nucleotides line up with TRBD2. V was clipped by 3 bases and J by 4 bases; unmatched bases: 4. The CDR3 runs to 15 residues. Per germline, CDR1 SEHNR and CDR2 FQNEAQ (reference sequence). The CDR3 is CASSFLAGGRETQYF. The CDR3, as DNA: TGTGCCAGCAGCTTTCTAGCGGGAGGTAGAGAGACCCAGTACTTC.

The chain couples TRBV4-1 to TRBJ2-3, with 11 bases fitting TRBD2. From germline, CDR1 is MGHRA and CDR2 YSYEKL. V shed 0 bases, J shed 8 bases, and the junction held 4 bases outside the gene matches. The CDR3 totals 15 residues. Written as DNA, the CDR3 is TGCGCCAGCAGCCAAGAAACTAGCGGGGGAGGTACGCAGTATTTT. Protein: CASSQETSGGGTQYF.

CDR3 coding DNA: TGTGCCAGCAGTCTTAAACAGGGGGGAAGGACTGAAGCTTTCTTT. Protein sequence: CASSLKQGGRTEAFF. The chain uses TRBV7-2 and TRBJ1-1; 8 bases map to TRBD1. The V gene's germline CDR1 is SGHTA and CDR2 FQGNSA. V trimming: 6 bases; J trimming: 5 bases; junction bases outside the gene matches: 11. CDR3 size: 15 residues.

The count of this clone is one. The chain has TRBV18 and TRBJ1-2; TRBD1 might be the D (5 bases). Germline CDR1 KGHSH, CDR2 LQKENI. The CDR3 length is 13 residues. V lost 1 base and J 6 bases, leaving 9 bases between the germline ends. CDR3 region: CASSPQGRDGYTF. CDR3 sequence (DNA): TGTGCCAGCTCACCACAGGGACGAGATGGCTACACCTTC.

The V call is TRBV27, the J call TRBJ2-3; 14 bases align to TRBD2. From germline, CDR1 is MNHEY and CDR2 SMNVEV (reference sequence). The CDR3 is 17 amino acids. The V gene end was trimmed by 4 bases and the J gene end by 3 bases; junction bases not matched to a gene: 6. CDR3 residues: CASSSRTSGGKTDTQYF. CDR3 nucleotides: TGTGCCAGCAGTTCTAGGACTAGCGGGGGGAAAACAGATACGCAGTATTTT.

This chain joins TRBV6-1 and TRBJ1-5, with a possible D match to TRBD1 (5 bases). CDR3 size: 14 residues. Per germline, CDR1 MNHNS and CDR2 SASEGT. V was pared by 1 base and J by 8 bases, with 12 bases between. CDR3 in amino acids: CASSEGTQWEPQHF. CDR3 sequence (DNA): TGTGCCAGCAGTGAAGGGACACAGTGGGAGCCCCAGCATTTT.

The DNA for the CDR3 is TGTGCCATCAGAGTCTCCCCGAACACCGGGGAGCTGTTTTTT. This translates into CAIRVSPNTGELFF. The chain carries TRBV10-3 and TRBJ2-2; no reliable D call. The V and J ends lost 6 bases and 0 bases respectively, with 8 bases between them. The CDR3 has 14 amino acids. Germline values: CDR1 ENHRY, CDR2 SYGVKD.

Regarding this clone: The identical CDR3 is also encoded by other nucleotide sequences in the sample. The J gene is TRBJ1-5, the V gene TRBV5-6; D gene unclear. The CDR3 is made up of 16 amino acids. V gave up 0 bases and J gave up 1 base, with 11 bases separating them. The germline gives CDR1 SGHDT, CDR2 YYEEEE. As DNA, the CDR3 is TGTGCCAGCAGCTTGGCCCTAGGCAGGAGCAATCAGCCCCAGCATTTT. This codes for CASSLALGRSNQPQHF.

The V call is TRBV4-3, the J call TRBJ1-5; TRBD1 matches 11 bases. The CDR3 spans 15 residues. V trimming: 5 bases; J trimming: 2 bases; junction bases outside the gene matches: 2. From germline, CDR1 is LGHNA and CDR2 YSLEER. The CDR3: CASSAGQGGNQPQHF. The DNA of the CDR3 is TGCGCCAGCAGCGCGGGACAGGGGGGCAATCAGCCCCAGCATTTT.

This chain connects TRBV6-5 to TRBJ1-1, with D tentatively TRBD1 (6 bases). Trimming took 8 bases from V and 5 from J, leaving 21 bases between them. This CDR3 has 15 amino acids. CDR1 and CDR2 from the germline V gene are MNHEY and SVGAGI. Here the CDR3 DNA reads TGTGCCAGCTCCCTCGAACAGGGAGTGGGGACTGAAGCTTTCTTT. Protein: CASSLEQGVGTEAFF.

The genes are TRBV5-4 and TRBJ2-2; TRBD2 might be the D (6 bases). V lost 3 bases, J lost 1 base, and 10 bases lay in between. This CDR3 region has 15 residues. Germline CDR1 is SGHNT and CDR2 is YYREEE (reference sequence). In nucleotides, the CDR3 is TGTGCCAGCAGCTGGGACTTACAGAACACCGGGGAGCTGTTTTTT. Its protein product is CASSWDLQNTGELFF.

The chain uses TRBV18 and TRBJ1-2, with D hard to call. V lost 0 bases to trimming and J lost 6 bases, with 17 bases between them. The CDR3 is made up of 16 amino acids. Germline loops: CDR1 KGHSH, CDR2 LQKENI. CDR3 sequence reads: CASSPPKPPRTDGYTF. The DNA for the CDR3 is TGTGCCAGCTCACCACCGAAACCCCCCCGGACGGATGGCTACACCTTC.

The chain combines TRBV5-1 with TRBJ2-7; the D call may be TRBD1 or TRBD2 (5 bases each). V shed 0 bases and J shed 2 bases, with 9 bases lying between them. CDR1 is SGHRS, CDR2 YFSETQ, per germline. This CDR3 is built from 14 residues. The CDR3 nucleotides are TGCGCCAGCAGCTTGGGGGACGGGACCTACGAGCAGTACTTC. This gives the protein CASSLGDGTYEQYF.

This clone was seen a few times. The genes are TRBV4-3 and TRBJ1-2; 7 nucleotides align to TRBD1. CDR1 LGHNA and CDR2 YSLEER come from the germline V gene. CDR3 length equals 14 residues. V shed 3 bases and J 5 bases; nucleotides not matched to a gene: 6. CDR3 sequence: CASSQAGTAYGYTF. CDR3 sequence (DNA): TGCGCCAGCAGCCAGGCCGGGACAGCTTATGGCTACACCTTC.

This clone has only a few counts. This sequence joins TRBV2 and TRBJ1-1; D ambiguous. CDR1 SNHLY and CDR2 FYNNEI come from the germline V gene. The CDR3 runs 13 residues. Trimming took off 4 bases at V and 1 base at J, with 7 bases between the two ends. The CDR3 nucleotides read TGTGCCAGCAGTGTCCTAAGGAACACTGAAGCTTTCTTT. Translated, it gives CASSVLRNTEAFF. The full variable domain, rest sourced from reference TRBV2 and TRBJ1-1, is EPEVTQTPSHQVTQMGQEVILRCVPISNHLYFYWYRQILGQKVEFLVSFYNNEISEKSEIFDDQFSVERPDGSNFTLKIRSTKLEDSAMYFCASSVLRNTEAFFGQGTRLTVV.

Of note for this clone: In the same sample, other DNA sequences code for this CDR3. The V and J genes are TRBV30 and TRBJ2-2; a weak D match, TRBD1 (6 bases). The CDR3 covers 13 residues. Germline V gives CDR1 GTSNPN, CDR2 SVGIG (reference sequence). V lost 3 bases, J lost 5 bases, and 10 bases lay in between. The CDR3 protein is CAWSSGVTGELFF. The DNA for the CDR3 is TGTGCCTGGAGCTCAGGGGTAACCGGGGAGCTGTTTTTT.

V is TRBV28 and J is TRBJ1-2, with no clear D. The germline gives CDR1 MDHEN, CDR2 SYDVKM. The CDR3 extends over 13 amino acids. Trimming stripped 5 bases from V and 3 bases from J, with 10 bases between. CDR3 protein: CASSAAQYYGYTF. The CDR3 DNA reads TGTGCCAGCAGTGCGGCACAGTACTATGGCTACACCTTC.

This chain joins TRBV10-3 and TRBJ1-5; no clear D gene. The CDR3 totals 16 residues. Germline V lookup: CDR1 ENHRY, CDR2 SYGVKD. V was pared by 1 base and J by 0 bases, with 10 bases between. For the CDR3, the DNA is TGTGCCATCAGTGAGTTAGAACAGTCTAGCAATCAGCCCCAGCATTTT. It translates to CAISELEQSSNQPQHF.

The V and J genes are TRBV4-3 and TRBJ2-3; 7 bases map to TRBD1. With 1 base clipped from V and 8 bases from J, the junction kept 12 bases outside the gene matches. CDR1 and CDR2 (germline): LGHNA, YSLEER. The CDR3 is 16 amino acids. The CDR3, as DNA: TGCGCCAGCAGCCAAGGTTCGGACAGGCGCTATGGTACGCAGTATTTT. Translated: CASSQGSDRRYGTQYF.

About this clone itself: The sample carries other DNA sequences with the same CDR3. The rearrangement links TRBV4-1 to TRBJ1-3; perhaps TRBD1 as D (5 bases). The V and J ends lost 2 bases and 7 bases respectively, with 18 bases between them. The CDR3 length is 16 residues. Looked up from germline, CDR1 is MGHRA and CDR2 is YSYEKL. The CDR3 sequence is CASSQPPTGTGNTIYF. CDR3 DNA sequence: TGCGCCAGCAGCCAACCACCCACCGGGACCGGCAACACCATATATTTT.

The chain couples TRBV5-1 to TRBJ2-3; 11 bases align to TRBD2. The CDR3 has 19 amino acids. CDR1 SGHRS and CDR2 YFSETQ come from the germline V gene. Trimming took 2 bases from V and 0 from J; bases not matched to a gene: 11. The CDR3 bases are TGCGCCAGCAGCTTTGGGGCTAGCGGGGGGCCTGCTAGCACAGATACGCAGTATTTT. This sequence encodes CASSFGASGGPASTDTQYF.

The CDR3 nucleotides read TGCGCCAGCAGTCTCCCCCCGGGCCCAAGGCGGGAGACCCAGTACTTC. This encodes CASSLPPGPRRETQYF. V and J are TRBV23-1 and TRBJ2-5; D not resolved. Being an ORF, TRBV23-1 has a function that is uncertain. Trimming took 4 bases from V and 5 from J, leaving 20 bases between them. This CDR3 has 16 residues.

The V call is TRBV2, the J call TRBJ2-2; 8 nucleotides agree with TRBD2. Germline assignment: CDR1 SNHLY and CDR2 FYNNEI. Losses at the gene ends were 3 bases for V and 4 bases for J; bases not matched to a gene: 4. This CDR3 is built from 15 residues. For the CDR3, the DNA is TGTGCCAGCAGTGATGATCGGGGGGGCACCGGGGAGCTGTTTTTT. Its translation is CASSDDRGGTGELFF. The whole variable domain, remainder taken from reference TRBV2 and TRBJ2-2, is EPEVTQTPSHQVTQMGQEVILRCVPISNHLYFYWYRQILGQKVEFLVSFYNNEISEKSEIFDDQFSVERPDGSNFTLKIRSTKLEDSAMYFCASSDDRGGTGELFFGEGSRLTVL.

The chain combines TRBV7-2 with TRBJ1-1, with D possibly matching TRBD1 (5 bases). V was pared by 1 base and J by 4 bases, with 10 bases between. CDR3 length: 14 residues. Germline CDR1 and CDR2: SGHTA and FQGNSA. The CDR3 DNA is TGTGCCAGCAGCTTAGGCAGGGTAGGCACTGAAGCTTTCTTT. Translated: CASSLGRVGTEAFF.

Comments on this clone: The junction departs from germline at one end; a sequencing error may be responsible. This chain joins TRBV7-7 and TRBJ2-2, with TRBD2 identical over 9 bases. The CDR3 has 14 residues. The germline gives CDR1 SSHAT, CDR2 FNYEAQ (reference sequence). In nucleotides, the CDR3 is TGTGCTAGCAGCTTAGCGGGGGACACCGGGGAGCTGTTTTTT. Protein product: CASSLAGDTGELFF.

The V gene is TRBV6-4, the J gene TRBJ2-2; D remains unclear. V shed 8 bases and J shed 4 bases, with 14 bases lying between them. The CDR3 loop spans 14 amino acids. Germline V CDR1 and CDR2: MRHNA, SNTAGT. The CDR3 DNA reads TGTGCCAGCCGGCTGGAGCGTGCCACCGGGGAGCTGTTTTTT. Translation: CASRLERATGELFF.

The CDR3 reads CAIRKLQGTSYTF. CDR3 DNA: TGTGCCATCAGAAAACTACAGGGAACTAGCTACACCTTC. The chain combines TRBV10-3 with TRBJ1-2; D might be TRBD1 (6 bases). The CDR3 has 13 residues. V was shortened by 6 bases and J by 9 bases, with 17 bases between the two germline ends. CDR1 and CDR2 (germline): ENHRY, SYGVKD.

Details on this clone: Germline and junction disagree at one end, which may indicate a read error. The CDR3 is CASSFLAATTGTQYF. The CDR3 DNA follows: TGTGCCAGCAGTTTCCTAGCGGCCACCACAGGTACGCAGTATTTT. The chain carries TRBV28 and TRBJ2-3; 7 positions agree with TRBD2. The CDR3 covers 15 residues. The germline CDR1 and CDR2 sequences are MDHEN and SYDVKM.

This chain connects TRBV21-1 to TRBJ2-4; the D call TRBD2 from the table was never checked on the DNA. TRBV21-1 is recorded as a pseudogene. This CDR3 has 17 amino acids. The CDR3 DNA sequence: TGTGCCAGCAGCACCCCGCGGCCGGAGCTAGCCAAAAACATTCAGTACTTC. Protein product: CASSTPRPELAKNIQYF.

In this sample, this clone turned up a few times. Other DNA sequences within the sample encode an identical CDR3. This chain joins TRBV18 and TRBJ2-6; unclear D gene. This CDR3 is built from 13 residues. CDR1 is KGHSH, CDR2 LQKENI, per germline. With 3 bases removed from V and 0 bases from J, the gap between germline ends came to 0 bases. CDR3 in amino acids: CASSPSGANVLTF. DNA for the CDR3: TGTGCCAGCTCACCCTCTGGGGCCAACGTCCTGACTTTC.